A selection of T cell receptor beta chains follows, all from one sample in a study of beta chain features in type 1 diabetes. Produced via immunoSEQ multiplex PCR; TCRdb's table is partial and in-frame only. The data contain about 930,000 clones, about a sixth of them singletons. Input material: naive CD4+ T cells from blood. The receptors derive from a young woman in good health. CDR3s include the opening cysteine and the closing phenylalanine or tryptophan. The D gene is left open where the match is weak. Size is stated for part of the rows, as once, few or many counts, or as a class when the clone is expanded.

>TRBJ2-3|-|TRBV10-3|14|few
CAISDLGSEDTQYF
TGTGCCATCAGTGATCTCGGGAGTGAAGATACGCAGTATTTT
>TRBJ2-1|-|TRBV5-6|15|few
CASRLWGSSYNEQFF
TGTGCCAGCCGCCTTTGGGGGAGCTCCTACAATGAGCAGTTCTTC
>TRBJ2-7|TRBD1|TRBV19|13|-
CASIGQGTYEQYF
TGTGCCAGTATAGGACAGGGGACCTACGAGCAGTACTTC
>TRBJ1-5|-|TRBV19|14|-
CASSIGWGNQPQHF
TGTGCCAGTAGTATCGGCTGGGGCAATCAGCCCCAGCATTTT
>TRBJ1-2|-|TRBV27|14|-
CASSLRWQNYGYTF
TGTGCCAGCAGTTTAAGGTGGCAGAACTATGGCTACACCTTC
>TRBJ2-1|TRBD2|TRBV28|16|-
CASSTSGPSSYNEQFF
TGTGCCAGCTCGACTAGCGGGCCTAGCTCCTACAATGAGCAGTTCTTC
>TRBJ2-5|-|TRBV19|12|few
CASSPTGETQYF
TGTGCCAGTAGTCCAACCGGGGAGACCCAGTACTTC
>TRBJ1-2|-|TRBV10-2|13|-
CASSESGKIGYTF
TGCGCCAGCAGTGAATCTGGGAAGATCGGCTACACCTTC
>TRBJ2-3|TRBD2|TRBV7-9|16|few
CASSPRTSGIKDTQYF
TGTGCCAGCAGCCCTCGGACTAGCGGGATTAAAGATACGCAGTATTTT
>TRBJ1-5|-|TRBV5-1|14|few
CASSLGTANQPQHF
TGCGCCAGCAGCCTCGGGACGGCCAATCAGCCCCAGCATTTT
>TRBJ2-2|-|TRBV29-1|14|-
CSAGAQRNTGELFF
TGCAGCGCCGGGGCTCAGCGGAACACCGGGGAGCTGTTTTTT
>TRBJ2-6|-|TRBV5-1|18|-
CASSPTGTHRSSANVLTF
TGCGCCAGCAGCCCAACCGGGACGCACCGATCAAGCGCCAACGTCCTGACTTTC
>TRBJ2-4|-|TRBV14|11|many
CASSQGFIQYF
TGTGCCAGCAGCCAAGGGTTCATTCAGTACTTC
>TRBJ1-5|-|TRBV9|15|-
CASSVAPGGNQPQHF
TGTGCCAGCAGCGTAGCCCCAGGGGGCAATCAGCCCCAGCATTTT
>TRBJ2-6|TRBD1|TRBV7-2|19|-
CASRPTGTGGNSGANVLTF
TGTGCCAGCAGACCGACCGGGACAGGGGGCAACTCTGGGGCCAACGTCCTGACTTTC
>TRBJ2-5|-|TRBV5-1|14|few
CASSFRGGQETQYF
TGCGCCAGCAGCTTTCGTGGGGGCCAAGAGACCCAGTACTTC
>TRBJ2-4|-|TRBV7-2|15|few
CASSYNSGSGAIQYF
TGTGCCAGCAGCTATAATAGCGGATCGGGTGCCATTCAGTACTTC
>TRBJ2-7|-|TRBV7-8|14|few
CASSFGEKGYEQYF
TGTGCCAGCAGCTTTGGGGAGAAGGGCTACGAGCAGTACTTC
>TRBJ2-5|TRBD2|TRBV5-6|18|-
CASSLRTSGRSEQETQYF
TGTGCCAGCAGCTTGAGGACTAGCGGGAGGTCGGAGCAAGAGACCCAGTACTTC
>TRBJ2-3|-|TRBV11-2|15|-
CASSLQGVRADTQYF
TGTGCCAGCAGCTTACAGGGAGTGAGGGCAGATACGCAGTATTTT
>TRBJ1-2|-|TRBV5-6|15|-
CASSFTGRSFYGYTF
TGTGCCAGCAGCTTTACAGGAAGAAGTTTCTATGGCTACACCTTC
>TRBJ1-5|TRBD1|TRBV7-9|13|few
CASSAPGGQPQHF
TGTGCCAGCAGCGCACCAGGGGGTCAGCCCCAGCATTTT
>TRBJ2-6|-|TRBV6-5|14|-
CASSYPVEANVLTF
TGTGCCAGCAGTTACCCTGTGGAGGCCAACGTCCTGACTTTC
>TRBJ2-6|TRBD1|TRBV6-6|15|-
CATHRGGSGANVLTF
TGTGCCACCCACAGGGGCGGGTCTGGGGCCAACGTCCTGACTTTC
>TRBJ2-1|TRBD1|TRBV28|14|few
CASKKGQGNNEQFF
TGTGCCAGCAAAAAGGGACAGGGAAACAATGAGCAGTTCTTC
>TRBJ2-3|-|TRBV27|16|few
CASSPGLTRTADTQYF
TGTGCCAGCAGTCCCGGACTGACAAGGACGGCAGATACGCAGTATTTT
>TRBJ2-7|TRBD1|TRBV18|15|-
CASSPPGRGRREQYF
TGTGCCAGCTCACCACCGGGCAGGGGGAGAAGGGAGCAGTACTTC
>TRBJ1-2|-|TRBV7-2|14|-
CASSLGPLNYGYTF
TGTGCCAGCAGCTTAGGCCCTCTTAACTATGGCTACACCTTC
>TRBJ2-5|-|TRBV7-2|15|-
CASSLAGWGQETQYF
TGTGCCAGCAGCTTAGCTGGTTGGGGACAAGAGACCCAGTACTTC
>TRBJ2-2|TRBD2|TRBV4-3|18|few
CASSQEVPSGRATGELFF
TGCGCCAGCAGCCAAGAAGTTCCAAGCGGGAGGGCGACCGGGGAGCTGTTTTTT
>TRBJ1-4|-|TRBV6-5|14|few
CASSYASGGEKLFF
TGTGCCAGCAGTTACGCTTCAGGCGGTGAAAAACTGTTTTTT
>TRBJ2-1|TRBD1|TRBV2|13|-
CASSERGRDEQFF
TGTGCCAGCAGTGAGAGGGGGCGAGATGAGCAGTTCTTC
>TRBJ2-7|TRBD1|TRBV7-2|14|few
CASSFDRGSYEQYF
TGTGCCAGCAGTTTTGACAGGGGCTCCTACGAGCAGTACTTC
>TRBJ2-5|TRBD2|TRBV9|16|-
CASSPRLAGGLETQYF
TGTGCCAGCAGCCCTCGACTAGCGGGAGGCTTGGAGACCCAGTACTTC
>TRBJ1-4|-|TRBV27|14|few
CASREHATNEKLFF
TGTGCCAGCAGGGAGCATGCAACTAATGAAAAACTGTTTTTT
>TRBJ2-6|-|TRBV6-5|16|few
CASSYDGDPGANVLTF
TGTGCCAGCAGTTACGACGGGGACCCTGGGGCCAACGTCCTGACTTTC
>TRBJ2-2|-|TRBV28|14|few
CASRHIGYTGELFF
TGTGCCAGCAGACATATTGGCTACACCGGGGAGCTGTTTTTT
>TRBJ2-6|-|TRBV2|17|few
CASRSRAYNSGANVLTF
TGTGCCAGCAGGTCCAGAGCCTACAACTCTGGGGCCAACGTCCTGACTTTC
>TRBJ2-3|-|TRBV5-1|15|-
CASSLASVLTDTQYF
TGCGCCAGCAGCTTAGCTAGCGTACTCACAGATACGCAGTATTTT
>TRBJ1-2|-|TRBV14|15|-
CASSPHRWGGYGYTF
TGTGCCAGCAGCCCCCACAGGTGGGGAGGATATGGCTACACCTTC
>TRBJ1-5|-|TRBV6-5|14|few
CASSRTGSRQPQHF
TGTGCCAGCAGTAGAACAGGGTCGCGGCAGCCCCAGCATTTT
>TRBJ2-1|TRBD2|TRBV7-3|14|few
CASSLGTSTNEQFF
TGTGCCAGCAGCTTAGGGACTAGCACGAATGAGCAGTTCTTC
>TRBJ2-7|TRBD1|TRBV10-3|11|-
CASSSGQYLYF
TGTGCCAGCAGTTCGGGACAGTACTTATACTTC
>TRBJ1-1|-|TRBV29-1|13|-
CSVGSVDWTEAFF
TGCAGCGTTGGGTCAGTCGATTGGACTGAAGCTTTCTTT
>TRBJ2-5|-|TRBV10-3|12|-
CAISETIGTQYF
TGTGCCATCAGCGAAACAATCGGGACCCAGTACTTC
>TRBJ2-5|TRBD2|TRBV6-1|13|-
CASSVSGRETQYF
TGTGCCAGCAGTGTTAGCGGGAGAGAGACCCAGTACTTC
>TRBJ1-4|-|TRBV5-1|14|few
CASSSTARGEKLFF
TGCGCCAGCAGCTCGACAGCCAGAGGGGAAAAACTGTTTTTT
>TRBJ2-1|TRBD2|TRBV2|17|-
CASSYMGWLAGEDEQFF
TGTGCCAGCAGCTACATGGGTTGGTTAGCGGGGGAGGATGAGCAGTTCTTC
>TRBJ1-3|-|TRBV4-2|16|-
CASSQDLAGSGNTIYF
TGTGCCAGCAGCCAAGATCTGGCAGGGTCTGGTAACACCATATATTTT
>TRBJ2-3|-|TRBV7-9|15|-
CASSLPHGAADTQYF
TGTGCCAGCAGCTTACCCCACGGCGCGGCAGATACGCAGTATTTT
>TRBJ2-7|-|TRBV28|15|few
CASEDRGKSPYEQYF
TGTGCCAGTGAGGATCGGGGCAAATCGCCCTACGAGCAGTACTTC
>TRBJ2-7|TRBD1|TRBV7-7|13|-
CASSSGQYYEQYF
TGTGCTAGCAGCTCGGGACAGTACTACGAGCAGTACTTC
>TRBJ2-3|-|TRBV7-9|12|few
CASSLQGDTQYF
TGTGCCAGCAGCCTCCAAGGGGATACGCAGTATTTT
>TRBJ2-5|TRBD1|TRBV7-9|14|-
CASRGTGPKETQYF
TGTGCCAGCAGAGGGACAGGGCCCAAAGAGACCCAGTACTTC
>TRBJ2-3|-|TRBV27|18|-
CASSFIKGASRLTDTQYF
TGTGCCAGCAGTTTTATAAAAGGGGCTAGCAGGCTCACAGATACGCAGTATTTT
>TRBJ2-7|-|TRBV5-5|14|few
CASSLFTAEGEQYF
TGTGCCAGCAGCTTGTTTACAGCGGAGGGCGAGCAGTACTTC
>TRBJ2-7|-|TRBV28|10|few
CASPSYEQYF
TGTGCCAGCCCTTCTTACGAGCAGTACTTC
>TRBJ2-7|-|TRBV7-8|13|few
CASSFTGSYEQYF
TGTGCCAGCAGCTTTACTGGCTCCTACGAGCAGTACTTC
>TRBJ2-4|-|TRBV19|15|few
CASSITKAGINIQYF
TGTGCCAGTAGTATTACGAAAGCTGGGATAAACATTCAGTACTTC
>TRBJ2-7|TRBD2|TRBV7-2|14|-
CASTLGGLVYEQYF
TGTGCCAGCACCTTGGGTGGACTAGTCTACGAGCAGTACTTC